This T cell receptor beta chain stems from a study of shared clonotypes between healthy human individuals. Study details: Three plates each covered CD4 naive and memory; CD8 naive two, CD8 memory one.

The protocol was immunoSEQ multiplex PCR, while the TCRdb copy is restricted to in-frame clones and leaves out a portion. Of about 1.5 million clones listed, approximately 98% are singletons. The CDR3 has 13 residues. Germline trimming cut 7 bases from V and 7 bases from J; bases unmatched to any gene: 3. CDR1 and CDR2 (germline): SGHRS, YFSETQ. With respect to this clone: Antigen specificity is unknown.

The study, taken as a whole, reports: An effect of sequencing depth on clonotype sharing among donors was expected.

J is TRBJ2-7 and V is TRBV5-1; 15 bases align to TRBD2. The sequence was collected from a young man in good health. The source material was naive CD4+ T cells sorted from blood. Subset given: CD45RA+ positively selected. CDR3 coding DNA: TGCGCCAGCGGACTAGCGGGAGGGAGTGAGCAGTACTTC. The encoded protein is CASGLAGGSEQYF.